This record looks at one T cell receptor beta chain sequence and its context. The data were taken from a study of blood T cell repertoires in COVID-19. Study in general: Acute and convalescent COVID-19 specimens originated in the United States, Italy and Spain.

The trim removed 6 bases at V and 4 bases at J, leaving 3 bases unmatched. The CDR3 covers 13 residues. Germline assignment: CDR1 SNHLY and CDR2 FYNNEI. Some clones are missing from TCRdb's copy, which holds only in-frame ones; the method was immunoSEQ multiplex PCR. This repertoire shows over 130,000 clones, around 87% found once; its top ten account for 4% to 5%. The rearrangement links TRBV2 to TRBJ1-2; 9 nucleotides agree with TRBD1. This sequence was found in a woman in her fifties or sixties with active or convalescent COVID-19. Sample: peripheral blood. The CDR3 bases are TGTGCCAGCAGGGGACAGGGCACCTATGGCTACACCTTC. Its protein product is CASRGQGTYGYTF.